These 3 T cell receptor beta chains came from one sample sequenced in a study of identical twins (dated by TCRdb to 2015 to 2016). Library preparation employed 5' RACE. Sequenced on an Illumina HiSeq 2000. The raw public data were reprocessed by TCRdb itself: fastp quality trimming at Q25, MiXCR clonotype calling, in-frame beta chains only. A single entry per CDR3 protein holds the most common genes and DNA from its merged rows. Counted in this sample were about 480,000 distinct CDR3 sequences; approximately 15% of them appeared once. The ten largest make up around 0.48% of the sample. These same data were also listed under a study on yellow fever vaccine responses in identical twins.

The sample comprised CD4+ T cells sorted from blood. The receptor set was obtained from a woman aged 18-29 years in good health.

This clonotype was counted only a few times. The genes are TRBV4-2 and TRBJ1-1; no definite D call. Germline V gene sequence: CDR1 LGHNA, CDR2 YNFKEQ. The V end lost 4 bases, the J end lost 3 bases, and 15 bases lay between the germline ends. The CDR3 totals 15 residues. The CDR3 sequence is CASSRDDGEDTEAFF. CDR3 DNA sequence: TGTGCCAGCAGCCGCGACGACGGGGAGGACACTGAAGCTTTCTTT.

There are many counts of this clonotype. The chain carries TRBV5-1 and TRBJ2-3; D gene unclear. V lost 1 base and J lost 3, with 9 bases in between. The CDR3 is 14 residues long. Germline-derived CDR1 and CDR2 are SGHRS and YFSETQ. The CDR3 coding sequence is TGCGCCAGCAGCTTGATCCAGATGACAGATACGCAGTATTTT. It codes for CASSLIQMTDTQYF.

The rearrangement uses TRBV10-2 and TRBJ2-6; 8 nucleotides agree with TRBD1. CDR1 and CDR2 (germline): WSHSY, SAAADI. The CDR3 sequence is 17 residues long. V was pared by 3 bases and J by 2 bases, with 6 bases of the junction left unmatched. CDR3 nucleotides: TGCGCCAGCAGTGATGGACAGGGCACGCCTGGGGCCAACGTCCTGACTTTC. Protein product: CASSDGQGTPGANVLTF.